These T cell receptor beta chains were read from a single sample in a study of blood T cells in healthy people across ages. Each CDR3 protein is one row after TCRdb ran MiXCR on the 5' RACE reads. The sample records approximately 580,000 distinct CDR3 sequences, 24% being singletons. In addition, the sample was reused for a study of T cells of mothers and their children.

Input material: blood. These receptors originate from a boy under 18 in good health. Each CDR3 is given with its conserved first and last residue. The D gene is left open where the match is weak. Rows may omit the clone size; those that give it use once, few, many or a size class.

d_call: .; clone_size: .; j_call: TRBJ2-7; v_call: TRBV6-2/TRBV6-3; cdr3_nt: TGTGCCAGCAGCGGGTTCGGCAGGAGCTCCTACGAGCAGTACTTC; cdr3_aa: CASSGFGRSSYEQYF
d_call: .; clone_size: few; j_call: TRBJ2-3; v_call: TRBV5-5; cdr3_nt: TGTGCCAGCAGCTTGCTCCAACGGCCACTTACCACAGATACGCAGTATTTT; cdr3_aa: CASSLLQRPLTTDTQYF
d_call: TRBD2; clone_size: many; j_call: TRBJ2-3; v_call: TRBV7-2; cdr3_nt: TGTGCCAGCAGCTTGCGGCGGGGGGATAACACAGATACGCAGTATTTT; cdr3_aa: CASSLRRGDNTDTQYF
d_call: .; clone_size: few; j_call: TRBJ2-5; v_call: TRBV23-1; cdr3_nt: TGCGCCAGCAGTCCCCAGGTGCGGGTGAGGGAGACCCAGTACTTC; cdr3_aa: CASSPQVRVRETQYF
d_call: .; clone_size: .; j_call: TRBJ2-7; v_call: TRBV6-1; cdr3_nt: TGTGCCAGCACTCGGGCCCTCAGGCAGTACTTC; cdr3_aa: CASTRALRQYF
d_call: .; clone_size: .; j_call: TRBJ2-1; v_call: TRBV20-1; cdr3_nt: TGCAGTGGTCAGGACCGACTTCGCTCCTACAATGAGCAGTTCTTC; cdr3_aa: CSGQDRLRSYNEQFF
d_call: .; clone_size: .; j_call: TRBJ2-5; v_call: TRBV5-1; cdr3_nt: TGCGCCAGTAGCTTGGCGTGGGGCTCTCCTCAAGAGACCCAGTACTTC; cdr3_aa: CASSLAWGSPQETQYF
d_call: .; clone_size: .; j_call: TRBJ2-7; v_call: TRBV27; cdr3_nt: TGTGCCAGCAGTCGACGACAGGACTACGAGCAGTACTTC; cdr3_aa: CASSRRQDYEQYF
d_call: .; clone_size: few; j_call: TRBJ1-2; v_call: TRBV5-1; cdr3_nt: TGCGCCAGCAGCTTGGGACAGCCGGGCTATGGCTACACCTTC; cdr3_aa: CASSLGQPGYGYTF
d_call: TRBD1; clone_size: .; j_call: TRBJ2-7; v_call: TRBV28; cdr3_nt: TGTGCCAGCAGTCCGGGACAGGCACCCTACGAGCAGTACTTC; cdr3_aa: CASSPGQAPYEQYF
d_call: .; clone_size: .; j_call: TRBJ1-1; v_call: TRBV4-3; cdr3_nt: TGCGCCAGCAGCCACCTGCAGGAAGCTTTCTTT; cdr3_aa: CASSHLQEAFF
d_call: .; clone_size: many; j_call: TRBJ1-1; v_call: TRBV6-1; cdr3_nt: TGTGCCAGCAGTGACAGGGAAAACACTGAAGCTTTCTTT; cdr3_aa: CASSDRENTEAFF
d_call: TRBD2; clone_size: .; j_call: TRBJ2-1; v_call: TRBV20-1; cdr3_nt: TGCAGTGCTAGAGATCGCTCTGGGGCGGGGGGCCGAAAGTCCTACAATGAGCAGTTCTTC; cdr3_aa: CSARDRSGAGGRKSYNEQFF
d_call: TRBD2; clone_size: few; j_call: TRBJ2-1; v_call: TRBV12-3/TRBV12-4; cdr3_nt: TGTGCCAGCATTCTCACGGGGGGCTACAATGAGCAGTTCTTC; cdr3_aa: CASILTGGYNEQFF
d_call: TRBD2; clone_size: .; j_call: TRBJ2-7; v_call: TRBV7-6; cdr3_nt: TGTGCCAGCAGCTTAGAGTCTAGCGGGAGTTTCTCCTACGAGCAGTACTTC; cdr3_aa: CASSLESSGSFSYEQYF
d_call: .; clone_size: .; j_call: TRBJ2-1; v_call: TRBV4-2; cdr3_nt: TGTGCCAGCAGCCAAGATCCGCGCCAACGGGGCAATGAGCAGTTCTTC; cdr3_aa: CASSQDPRQRGNEQFF
d_call: .; clone_size: .; j_call: TRBJ2-3; v_call: TRBV4-2; cdr3_nt: TGTGCCAGCAGCCAAGGCATAGGGGAGGCGACAGATACGCAGTATTTT; cdr3_aa: CASSQGIGEATDTQYF